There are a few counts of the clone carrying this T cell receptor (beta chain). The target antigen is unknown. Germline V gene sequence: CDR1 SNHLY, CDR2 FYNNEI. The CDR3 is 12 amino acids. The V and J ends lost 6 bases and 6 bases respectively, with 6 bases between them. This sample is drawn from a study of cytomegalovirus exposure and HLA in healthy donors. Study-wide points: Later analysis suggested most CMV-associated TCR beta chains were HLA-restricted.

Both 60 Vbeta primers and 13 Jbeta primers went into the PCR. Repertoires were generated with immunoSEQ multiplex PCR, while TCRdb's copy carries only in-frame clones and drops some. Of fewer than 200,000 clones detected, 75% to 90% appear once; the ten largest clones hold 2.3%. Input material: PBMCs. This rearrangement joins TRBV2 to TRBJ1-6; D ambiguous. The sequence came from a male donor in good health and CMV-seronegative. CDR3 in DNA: TGTGCCAGCAGGCGCGGTAATTCACCCCTCCACTTT. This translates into CASRRGNSPLHF.